The sequence of this TCR beta chain was determined in a study of shared clonotypes between healthy human individuals. The CDR3 spans 14 residues. Germline V gives CDR1 MNHEY, CDR2 SVGAGI. V was trimmed by 6 bases and J by 1 base, leaving 13 bases between them. Whole-study findings and limits: Between several donors, naive CD4 clonotypes were shared at a level of about 5%. Despite large depth, rarefaction showed incomplete sorted-subset sequencing.

Libraries were prepared by immunoSEQ multiplex PCR; TCRdb keeps only in-frame clonotypes and omits some of them. The sample holds 1.5 million to 2.5 million clones, approximately 95% seen once. CD45RO-negative cells were positively selected for CCR7, leaving out terminally differentiated effector memory CD45RA+ cells. This clone was seen once. Its antigen is not identified. The chain joins TRBV6-5 to TRBJ2-7; D is possibly TRBD1 (5 bases). The source is a man in his late teens or twenties in good health. Sequenced input: naive CD8+ T cells sorted from blood. The CDR3 coding sequence is TGTGCCAGCAGCCCCGAGACAGCATCCTACGAGCAGTACTTC. Its translation is CASSPETASYEQYF.